A selection of T cell receptor beta chains follows, all from one sample in a study of identical twins. From the 5' RACE reads, TCRdb called clonotypes with MiXCR, one entry per CDR3 protein. The data contain around 370,000 distinct CDR3 sequences, roughly 9% of them singletons. Material: naive T cells sorted from blood. These TCRs come from a woman aged 45-60 years in good health. Both conserved end residues are part of each CDR3. A D gene is named only where the DNA matches it firmly. Size is omitted from some rows. Given values are once, few, many or a class for expanded clones.

length	V	D	size	J	DNA	CDR3
11	TRBV9	TRBD1	NA	TRBJ1-1	TGTGCCAGCAGGGGACAGGGTAAAGCTTTCTTT	CASRGQGKAFF
15	TRBV6-5	TRBD1	few	TRBJ2-7	TGTGCCAGCAGTGGGATCAGACAGGGAGCCTACGAGCAGTACTTC	CASSGIRQGAYEQYF
13	TRBV20-1	TRBD2	NA	TRBJ2-5	TGCAGTGGCTTAGCGGGAGCGTGGGAGACCCAGTACTTC	CSGLAGAWETQYF
15	TRBV5-1	TRBD2	many	TRBJ2-3	TGCGCCAGCAGCCGACTAGCGGGGCCCACAGATACGCAGTATTTT	CASSRLAGPTDTQYF
16	TRBV10-3	NA	many	TRBJ2-1	TGTGCCATCAGGGGATCCGGGACTGAATCCTACAATGAGCAGTTCTTC	CAIRGSGTESYNEQFF
13	TRBV29-1	NA	few	TRBJ1-1	TGCAGCGCGGAAAACCACTTGAACACTGAAGCTTTCTTT	CSAENHLNTEAFF
16	TRBV4-1	TRBD2	NA	TRBJ2-1	TGCGCCAGCAGCCAAGATATCCTAGCGGGCTACAATGAGCAGTTCTTC	CASSQDILAGYNEQFF
17	TRBV11-2	NA	few	TRBJ2-6	TGTGCCAGCAGCTTAGTACAGGGAAGAACTGGGGCCAACGTCCTGACTTTC	CASSLVQGRTGANVLTF
13	TRBV3-1	NA	many	TRBJ2-5	TGTGCCAGCAGCCGGGACTACCAAGAGACCCAGTACTTC	CASSRDYQETQYF
17	TRBV4-2	TRBD2	few	TRBJ2-7	TGTGCCAGCAGCCAACTGCCCCCAGCGGGAGCGGGGTACGAGCAGTACTTC	CASSQLPPAGAGYEQYF
13	TRBV12-3/TRBV12-4	TRBD2	NA	TRBJ2-7	TGTGCCAGCAGTTCTCGGGGAGGGGACGAGCAGTACTTC	CASSSRGGDEQYF
15	TRBV29-1	NA	many	TRBJ2-1	TGCAGCGTTGAAGTTGGAGGGGGCGGGGGCCTCGGCCAGTTCTTC	CSVEVGGGGGLGQFF
14	TRBV7-9	TRBD2	NA	TRBJ2-3	TGTGCCAGCAGCTCAGGACTAGCTGCAGATACGCAGTATTTT	CASSSGLAADTQYF
14	TRBV5-1	NA	many	TRBJ1-1	TGCGCCAGCAGCTTGGATGGGGGGGGCACTGAAGCTTTCTTT	CASSLDGGGTEAFF
16	TRBV6-5	NA	many	TRBJ2-6	TGTGCCAGCAGAATCCGTACAGGCTCTGGGGCCAACGTCCTGACTTTC	CASRIRTGSGANVLTF
16	TRBV24-1	NA	NA	TRBJ2-2	TGTGCCACCAGTGATTTGAACAGGGAAGACACCGGGGAGCTGTTTTTT	CATSDLNREDTGELFF
16	TRBV5-1	NA	few	TRBJ2-1	TGCGCCAGCAGCTTGGTTTTGACTGGGGCGGACAATGAGCAGTTCTTC	CASSLVLTGADNEQFF
15	TRBV12-3/TRBV12-4	NA	NA	TRBJ1-1	TGTGCCAGCAGTTTAGAAGGACGGTTAAACACTGAAGCTTTCTTT	CASSLEGRLNTEAFF
16	TRBV5-1	TRBD2	many	TRBJ2-3	TGCGCCAGCAGCTATCTAGCGGGAGGGCCGAAAGATACGCAGTATTTT	CASSYLAGGPKDTQYF
14	TRBV10-3	TRBD1	NA	TRBJ1-1	TGTGCCATCAGAGGGGGGACAGTGAACACTGAAGCTTTCTTT	CAIRGGTVNTEAFF
16	TRBV7-9	TRBD2	NA	TRBJ2-1	TGTGCCAGCAGCTTAGCCGAGCGGGAGACCTACAATGAGCAGTTCTTC	CASSLAERETYNEQFF
14	TRBV25-1	TRBD1	few	TRBJ1-4	TGTGCCAGCAGTGGGGGACAGGGCGGTGAAAAACTGTTTTTT	CASSGGQGGEKLFF
15	TRBV6-6	NA	NA	TRBJ1-2	TGTGCCAGCAGCCGATCCTCTCAGGGGTACTATGGCTACACCTTC	CASSRSSQGYYGYTF
14	TRBV3-1	TRBD1	NA	TRBJ2-7	TGTGCCAGCAGCAATGGACAGGACTCCTACGAGCAGTACTTC	CASSNGQDSYEQYF
18	TRBV15	TRBD2	few	TRBJ2-1	TGTGCCACCAGCACACCTAGGGGTAGCGGGAGGGCGTCCAATGAGCAGTTCTTC	CATSTPRGSGRASNEQFF
17	TRBV5-1	TRBD2	many	TRBJ2-2	TGCGCCAGCAGCGGGGGACTGGCGGGAGGCTGGACCGGGGAGCTGTTTTTT	CASSGGLAGGWTGELFF
15	TRBV29-1	NA	many	TRBJ2-1	TGCAGCGTTGAAGAGGAGGATGGGCTGTACAATGAGCAGTTCTTC	CSVEEEDGLYNEQFF
16	TRBV10-1	TRBD2	many	TRBJ2-1	TGCGCCAGCGGGACTAGCGGGAGAGCTACCTACAATGAGCAGTTCTTC	CASGTSGRATYNEQFF
13	TRBV5-1	NA	NA	TRBJ1-2	TGCGCCAGCAGCTTGAACATCGGAAGTGGCTACACCTTC	CASSLNIGSGYTF
17	TRBV5-1	TRBD2	NA	TRBJ2-3	TGCGCCAGCAGCTTGGGGAGACTAGCGGGAGGAACAGATACGCAGTATTTT	CASSLGRLAGGTDTQYF
14	TRBV7-9	NA	NA	TRBJ1-5	TGTGCCAGCAGCCCAAGTTATAGCAATCAGCCCCAGCATTTT	CASSPSYSNQPQHF
16	TRBV6-5	TRBD2	NA	TRBJ2-7	TGTGCCAGCAGTTTCCGAACTAGCGGGAGCTCCTACGAGCAGTACTTC	CASSFRTSGSSYEQYF